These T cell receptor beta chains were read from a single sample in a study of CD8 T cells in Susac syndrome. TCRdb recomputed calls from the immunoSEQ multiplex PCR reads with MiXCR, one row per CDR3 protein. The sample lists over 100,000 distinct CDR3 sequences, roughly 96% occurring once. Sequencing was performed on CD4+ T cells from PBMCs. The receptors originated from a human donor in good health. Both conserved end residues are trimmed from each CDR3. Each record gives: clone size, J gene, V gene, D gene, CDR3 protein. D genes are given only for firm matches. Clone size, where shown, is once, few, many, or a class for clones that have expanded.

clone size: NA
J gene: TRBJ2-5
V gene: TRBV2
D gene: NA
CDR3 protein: ASSEAVLGGAETQY

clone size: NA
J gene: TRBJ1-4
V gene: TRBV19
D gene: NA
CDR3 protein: ASSSTGGGLGEKLF

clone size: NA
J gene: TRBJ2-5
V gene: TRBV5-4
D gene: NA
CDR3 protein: ASSLASETQY

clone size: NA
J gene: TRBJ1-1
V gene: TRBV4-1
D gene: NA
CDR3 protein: ASSPLGKNRRTEAF

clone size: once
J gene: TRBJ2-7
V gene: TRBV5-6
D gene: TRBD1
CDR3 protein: ASSMGDRGGYEQY

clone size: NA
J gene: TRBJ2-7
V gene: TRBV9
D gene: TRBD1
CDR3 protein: ASSGGTGGAYEQY

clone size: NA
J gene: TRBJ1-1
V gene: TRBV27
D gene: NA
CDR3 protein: ASSWDSTANTEAF

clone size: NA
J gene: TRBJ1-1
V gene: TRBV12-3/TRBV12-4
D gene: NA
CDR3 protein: ASSSNRAGTEAF

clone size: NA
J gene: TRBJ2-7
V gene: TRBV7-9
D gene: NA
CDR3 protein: ASSLNGDEQY

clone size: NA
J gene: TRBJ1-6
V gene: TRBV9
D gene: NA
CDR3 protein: ASSAESRTSPLH

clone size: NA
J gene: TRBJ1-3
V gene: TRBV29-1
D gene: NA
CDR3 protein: SVGPMGTGNTIY

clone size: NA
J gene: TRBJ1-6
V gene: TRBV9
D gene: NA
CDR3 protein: ASSPRGDPVSSYNSPLH

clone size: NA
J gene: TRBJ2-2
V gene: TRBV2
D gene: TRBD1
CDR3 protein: ASRGQGRGELF

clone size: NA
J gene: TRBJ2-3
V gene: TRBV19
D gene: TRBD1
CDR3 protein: ASSLWTGRVNTQY

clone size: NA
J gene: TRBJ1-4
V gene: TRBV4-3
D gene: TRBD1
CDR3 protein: ASSQHKGANEKLF

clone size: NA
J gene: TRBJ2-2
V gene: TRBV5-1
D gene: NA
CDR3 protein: ASSLVSGKEELF

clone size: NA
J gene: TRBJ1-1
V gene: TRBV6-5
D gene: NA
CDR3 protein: ASSYSSLVKNTEAF

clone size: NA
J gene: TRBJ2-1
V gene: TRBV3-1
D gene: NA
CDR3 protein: ASSQDQAGNEQF

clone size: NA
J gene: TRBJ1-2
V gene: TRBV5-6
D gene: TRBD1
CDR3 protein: ASSLLVDRDYGYT

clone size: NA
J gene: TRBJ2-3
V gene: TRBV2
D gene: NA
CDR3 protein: ASGSSGSTDTQY

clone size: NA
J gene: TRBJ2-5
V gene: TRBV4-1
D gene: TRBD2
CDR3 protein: ASSQVLAGGSKTQY

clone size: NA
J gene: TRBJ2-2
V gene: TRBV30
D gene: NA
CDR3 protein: AWSPGTGELF

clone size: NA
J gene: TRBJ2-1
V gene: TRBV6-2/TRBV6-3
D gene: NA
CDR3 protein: ASSYGGSSYNEQF

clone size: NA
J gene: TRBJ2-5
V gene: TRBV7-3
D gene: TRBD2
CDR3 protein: ASSLIAGEETQY

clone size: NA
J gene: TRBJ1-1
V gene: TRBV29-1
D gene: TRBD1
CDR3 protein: SVLDRAGNTEAF

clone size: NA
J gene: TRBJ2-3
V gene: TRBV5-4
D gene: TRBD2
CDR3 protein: ASSPSGRGALRTDTQY

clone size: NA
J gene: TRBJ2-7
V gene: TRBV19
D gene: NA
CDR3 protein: ASTGIGGRLQY

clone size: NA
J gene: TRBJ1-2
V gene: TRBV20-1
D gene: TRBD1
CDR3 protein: SALGQVYGYT

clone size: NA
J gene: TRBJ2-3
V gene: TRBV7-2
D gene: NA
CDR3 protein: ASSLLEGRDTQY

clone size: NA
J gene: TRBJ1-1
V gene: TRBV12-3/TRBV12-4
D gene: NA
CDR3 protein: ASSPTTGRGTEAF

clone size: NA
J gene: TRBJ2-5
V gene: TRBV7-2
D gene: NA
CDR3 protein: ASSLYGETQY

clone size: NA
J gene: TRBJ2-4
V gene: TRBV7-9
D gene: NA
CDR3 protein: ASSSKNIQY

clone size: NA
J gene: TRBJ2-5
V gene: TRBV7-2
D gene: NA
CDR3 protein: ASSPQWGQETQY

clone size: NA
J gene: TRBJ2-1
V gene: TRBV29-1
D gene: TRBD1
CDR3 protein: SVPDRGSYNEQF

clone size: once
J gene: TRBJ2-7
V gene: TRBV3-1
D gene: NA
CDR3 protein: ASSVGGTNEQY

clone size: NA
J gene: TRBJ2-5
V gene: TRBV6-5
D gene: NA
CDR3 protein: ASSPFGGETQY

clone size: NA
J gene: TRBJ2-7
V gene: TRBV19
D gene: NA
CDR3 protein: ASKSSVNSYEQY

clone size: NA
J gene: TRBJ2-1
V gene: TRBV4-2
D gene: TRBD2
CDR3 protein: ASSQFQTTSGGAGEQF

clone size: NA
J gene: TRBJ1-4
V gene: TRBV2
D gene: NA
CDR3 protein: ASSESQGGVKLF

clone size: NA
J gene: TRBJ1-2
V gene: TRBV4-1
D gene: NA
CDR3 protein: ASSQLPGDYGYT

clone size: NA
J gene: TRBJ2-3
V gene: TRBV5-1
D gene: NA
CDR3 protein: ASSWGPGHRYLRTDTQY

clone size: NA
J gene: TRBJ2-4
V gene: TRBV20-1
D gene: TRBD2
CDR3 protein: SARSFGEGGSKNIQY

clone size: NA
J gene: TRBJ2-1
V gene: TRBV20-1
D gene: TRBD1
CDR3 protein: SARDRRQGANEQF

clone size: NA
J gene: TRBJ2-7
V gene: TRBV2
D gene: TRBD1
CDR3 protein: ASIGQGAYEQY

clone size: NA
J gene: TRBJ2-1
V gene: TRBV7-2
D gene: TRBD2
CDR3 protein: ASSRWVAGADSYNEQF

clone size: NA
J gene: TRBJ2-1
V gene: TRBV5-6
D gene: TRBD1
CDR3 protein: ASSSRSTGWWSNEQF

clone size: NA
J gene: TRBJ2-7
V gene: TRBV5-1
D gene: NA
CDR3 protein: ASSSQGGAASSYEQY

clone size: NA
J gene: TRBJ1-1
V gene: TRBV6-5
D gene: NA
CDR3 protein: ASSYSGSRKAF